The 18 T cell receptor beta chains given below trace back to one sample, sequenced in a study of blood T cell repertoires in COVID-19. Clones were sequenced by immunoSEQ multiplex PCR, and TCRdb holds only the in-frame ones, with some missing. The sample lists roughly 160,000 clones, more than 75% occurring once. Sequenced material: peripheral blood. The receptors were sampled from a woman aged 80 or over with COVID-19, enrolled during active disease.

The chain uses TRBV6-1 and TRBJ2-7, with TRBD1 identical over 9 bases. In germline, CDR1 is MNHNS, CDR2 SASEGT. This CDR3 is 17 amino acids long. The trim removed 4 bases at V and 3 bases at J, leaving 13 bases unmatched. The CDR3 DNA reads as TGTGCCAGCAGTGCTTCCTCTGGGACAGGGTTTGGCTACGAGCAGTACTTC. Residues: CASSASSGTGFGYEQYF.

The chain has TRBV5-6 and TRBJ2-3; D is undetermined. Trimming left V 0 bases short and J 1 base short, with 6 bases between. Germline assignment: CDR1 SGHDT and CDR2 YYEEEE. CDR3 length: 14 amino acids. The CDR3 loop reads CASSLVQGTDTQYF. The CDR3 DNA follows: TGTGCCAGCAGCTTGGTCCAGGGCACAGATACGCAGTATTTT. Using reference TRBV5-6 and TRBJ2-3 for the parts outside the CDR3, the full variable domain is DAGVTQSPTHLIKTRGQQVTLRCSPKSGHDTVSWYQQALGQGPQFIFQYYEEEERQRGNFPDRFSGHQFPNYSSELNVNALLLGDSALYLCASSLVQGTDTQYFGPGTRLTVL.

This chain joins TRBV6-5 and TRBJ1-5, with 8 bases aligning to TRBD1. From germline, CDR1 is MNHEY and CDR2 SVGAGI. The CDR3 has 16 amino acids. V lost 4 bases to trimming and J lost 1 base; unmatched junction nucleotides: 6. CDR3 amino acids: CASSFWTGTSNQPQHF. The CDR3 DNA is TGTGCCAGCAGTTTCTGGACAGGGACGAGCAATCAGCCCCAGCATTTT.

The chain uses TRBV5-1 and TRBJ1-3; D unclear. The CDR3 length is 16 residues. Germline CDR1 and CDR2: SGHRS and YFSETQ. V lost 0 bases, J lost 2 bases, and 12 bases lay in between. The CDR3 nucleotides are TGCGCCAGCAGCTTGGCCGCGGTGCAGCCTGGAAACACCATATATTTT. Protein product: CASSLAAVQPGNTIYF.

A few counts support this clone. This chain connects TRBV28 to TRBJ1-2; 8 nucleotides line up with TRBD1. The CDR3 is made up of 13 amino acids. Germline CDR1 is MDHEN and CDR2 is SYDVKM. V shed 3 bases and J 7 bases; nucleotides not matched to a gene: 4. The CDR3 region is CASSFQQGGGYTF. The CDR3 DNA is TGTGCCAGCAGTTTCCAACAGGGGGGTGGCTACACCTTC.

This clone occurred a few times. The V gene is TRBV27, the J gene TRBJ1-6; no firm D call. Germline V gene data show CDR1 as MNHEY and CDR2 as SMNVEV (reference sequence). V dropped 4 bases and J dropped 6 bases, with 10 bases sitting between them. The CDR3 spans 14 residues. The CDR3 DNA sequence: TGTGCCAGCAGTTCCGTCCCCCCTAATTCACCCCTCCACTTT. Amino acid sequence: CASSSVPPNSPLHF.

The DNA for the CDR3 is TGTGCCAGCAGCGTAGGAGCGGGAGAAACCGGGGAGCTGTTTTTT. This translates into CASSVGAGETGELFF. This chain joins TRBV9 and TRBJ2-2, with 8 bases lining up with TRBD2. Unmatched junction bases numbered 3, after V lost 0 bases and J lost 5 bases. CDR3 length equals 15 residues. Germline V CDR1 and CDR2: SGDLS, YYNGEE.

This sequence joins TRBV6-6 and TRBJ1-4; the match to TRBD1 covers 9 bases. Germline V gene sequence: CDR1 MNHNY, CDR2 SVGAGI (reference sequence). Trimming took 5 bases from V and 8 from J; bases not matched to a gene: 6. This CDR3 is built from 14 residues. Written as DNA, the CDR3 is TGTGCCAGCAGTATCGGGACAGGGACCGAAAAACTGTTTTTT. This gives the protein CASSIGTGTEKLFF.

This chain uses TRBV28 with TRBJ2-7; 9 positions match TRBD1. The CDR3 runs 15 residues. In germline, CDR1 is MDHEN, CDR2 SYDVKM. The ends lost 3 bases at V and 0 bases at J; junction bases unmatched: 3. The CDR3: CASSFRQGVSYEQYF. The CDR3 DNA reads as TGTGCCAGCAGTTTTAGACAGGGGGTCTCCTACGAGCAGTACTTC.

In this sample, this clone turned up a few times. J is TRBJ1-3 and V is TRBV4-3, with D maybe TRBD1 (6 bases). Germline V gene data show CDR1 as LGHNA and CDR2 as YSLEER. The CDR3 extends over 15 amino acids. Trimming stripped 0 bases from V and 0 bases from J, with 6 bases between. In DNA form, the CDR3 reads TGCGCCAGCAGCCAAGAGGACAGCTCTGGAAACACCATATATTTT. Translation gives CASSQEDSSGNTIYF.

The chain joins TRBV6-5 to TRBJ2-3; D call uncertain. Trimming left V 5 bases short and J 2 bases short, with 8 bases between. Germline CDR1 and CDR2: MNHEY and SVGAGI. This CDR3 has 13 residues. CDR3 amino acids: CASSSLDTDTQYF. CDR3 nucleotide sequence: TGTGCCAGCAGTAGCCTAGACACAGATACGCAGTATTTT.

The rearrangement links TRBV5-4 to TRBJ2-7; 11 bases match TRBD1. Germline V gives CDR1 SGHNT, CDR2 YYREEE (reference sequence). This CDR3 has 15 amino acids. Losses at the gene ends were 4 bases for V and 4 bases for J; bases not matched to a gene: 7. CDR3 loop: CASSRDRGTSYEQYF. The CDR3 DNA is TGTGCCAGCAGCAGGGACAGGGGGACCAGTTACGAGCAGTACTTC.

The rearrangement uses TRBV28 and TRBJ2-3; TRBD1 is a possible D gene (6 bases). V dropped 8 bases and J dropped 15 bases, with 15 bases sitting between them. Germline V gene sequence: CDR1 MDHEN, CDR2 SYDVKM. This CDR3 is 10 amino acids long. DNA of the CDR3: TGTGCCAGCGGAAAACAACAGGGTTATTTT. Its protein product is CASGKQQGYF.

The V and J genes are TRBV5-1 and TRBJ2-3; tentatively, D is TRBD2 (6 bases). CDR3 length equals 14 residues. Trimming cost V 2 bases and J 4 bases, with 11 bases left between them. The germline gives CDR1 SGHRS, CDR2 YFSETQ. CDR3 sequence: CASSFSGGPDTQYF. The DNA of the CDR3 is TGCGCCAGCAGCTTCAGCGGAGGGCCAGATACGCAGTATTTT. Combining the CDR3 with reference TRBV5-1 and TRBJ2-3 gives the whole variable domain KAGVTQTPRYLIKTRGQQVTLSCSPISGHRSVSWYQQTPGQGLQFLFEYFSETQRNKGNFPGRFSGRQFSNSRSEMNVSTLELGDSALYLCASSFSGGPDTQYFGPGTRLTVL.

This clone was recorded a few times. This chain connects TRBV6-1 to TRBJ1-2; 7 bases are a match to TRBD1. Germline CDR1 is MNHNS and CDR2 is SASEGT. V shed 1 base, J shed 4 bases, and the junction held 6 bases outside the gene matches. CDR3 size: 15 residues. CDR3 protein: CASSEDLGQSYGYTF. The DNA for the CDR3 is TGTGCCAGCAGTGAAGATTTGGGACAGAGCTATGGCTACACCTTC.

This clone was seen once. This chain connects TRBV5-4 to TRBJ2-5; TRBD2 agrees at 11 bases. Germline V gene lookup returns CDR1 SGHNT and CDR2 YYREEE (reference sequence). The CDR3 sequence is 17 residues long. The J segment lost 1 base and the V segment lost 1 base, leaving 6 bases of the junction unmatched. The CDR3 sequence: CASSLSLAGGFQETQYF. The CDR3, as DNA: TGTGCCAGCAGCTTGAGCCTAGCGGGAGGTTTCCAAGAGACCCAGTACTTC. Supplemented by reference TRBV5-4 and TRBJ2-5, the full variable domain reads ETGVTQSPTHLIKTRGQQVTLRCSSQSGHNTVSWYQQALGQGPQFIFQYYREEENGRGNFPPRFSGLQFPNYSSELNVNALELDDSALYLCASSLSLAGGFQETQYFGPGTRLLVL.

The rearrangement joins TRBV24-1 to TRBJ2-1, with 9 bases aligning to TRBD2. This CDR3 is built from 13 residues. V trimming: 10 bases; J trimming: 2 bases; junction bases outside the gene matches: 2. Per the germline V gene, CDR1 is KGHDR and CDR2 is SFDVKD. The CDR3 region is CATSGSPYNEQFF. CDR3 DNA sequence: TGTGCCACTAGCGGGAGCCCCTACAATGAGCAGTTCTTC.

The genes are TRBV14 and TRBJ1-1; 7 bases fit TRBD1. Germline CDR1 and CDR2: SGHDN and FVKESK. This CDR3 is built from 13 residues. The junction had 3 bases not matched to a gene; V was cut back by 4 bases and J by 4 bases. CDR3 sequence: CASSPRTGTEAFF. CDR3 bases: TGTGCCAGCAGCCCCCGGACAGGCACTGAAGCTTTCTTT. The variable domain in full, completed from reference TRBV14 and TRBJ1-1, reads EAGVTQFPSHSVIEKGQTVTLRCDPISGHDNLYWYRRVMGKEIKFLLHFVKESKQDESGMPNNRFLAERTGGTYSTLKVQPAELEDSGVYFCASSPRTGTEAFFGQGTRLTVV.